The 32 T cell receptor beta chains given below trace back to one sample, sequenced in a study of cytomegalovirus exposure and HLA in healthy donors. Researchers ran the PCR with 60 Vbeta and 13 Jbeta primers. The data were produced by immunoSEQ multiplex PCR, yet TCRdb's version contains in-frame clones alone and is incomplete. Of around 92,000 clones listed, around three quarters are singletons. The sample comprised PBMCs. The receptors originated from a human donor in good health.

This clone was observed a single time. The rearrangement joins TRBV7-2 to TRBJ1-1, with 8 positions matching TRBD1. The V gene end was trimmed by 1 base and the J gene end by 6 bases; junction bases not matched to a gene: 7. The CDR3 covers 15 residues. The V gene's germline CDR1 is SGHTA and CDR2 FQGNSA. CDR3 bases: TGTGCCAGCAGCTTAGGAGGGCAGGGGGCATCTGAAGCTTTCTTT. It encodes CASSLGGQGASEAFF.

This clone occurred a few times. The gene calls are TRBV9 and TRBJ2-7; 7 positions agree with TRBD1. CDR1 and CDR2 from the germline V gene are SGDLS and YYNGEE. Unmatched junction bases numbered 10, after V lost 7 bases and J lost 0 bases. The CDR3 length is 15 residues. Here the CDR3 DNA reads TGTGCCAGCGGGGAAGGGGGCGAGAGCTCCTACGAGCAGTACTTC. The encoded protein is CASGEGGESSYEQYF.

J is TRBJ1-4 and V is TRBV9, with 7 positions matching TRBD1. V gave up 0 bases and J gave up 5 bases; unmatched junction bases: 10. Germline V gene sequence: CDR1 SGDLS, CDR2 YYNGEE. The CDR3 has 17 residues. The CDR3 sequence is CASSVDPGGTVNEKLFF. DNA of the CDR3: TGTGCCAGCAGCGTAGATCCTGGCGGGACAGTAAATGAAAAACTGTTTTTT.

V is TRBV6-5 and J is TRBJ2-5; 10 bases fit TRBD2. The DNA end is more similar to TRBJ2-7, so the J call may be wrong. In germline, CDR1 is MNHEY, CDR2 SVGAGI. CDR3 length: 15 residues. The CDR3, as DNA: TGTGCCAGCAATCCTAGCGGGGGCACCTTCTACGAGCAGTACTTC. Protein product: CASNPSGGTFYEQYF.

This sequence joins TRBV6-6 and TRBJ2-7, with D possibly TRBD2 on 6 matching bases. The V and J ends lost 5 bases and 2 bases respectively, with 13 bases between them. This CDR3 is 14 amino acids long. Germline V CDR1 and CDR2: MNHNY, SVGAGI (reference sequence). CDR3 sequence: CASSPSAVAYEQYF. Written as DNA, the CDR3 is TGTGCCAGCAGTCCTAGCGCGGTTGCCTACGAGCAGTACTTC.

The CDR3 sequence: CASSNLLQGLGSPLHF. CDR3 nucleotide sequence: TGTGCCAGCAGCAATCTACTTCAGGGTTTAGGTTCACCCCTCCACTTT. This chain links TRBV5-6 with TRBJ1-6; possible D gene TRBD1, 5 bases. Trimming took off 4 bases at V and 9 bases at J, with 20 bases between the two ends. The CDR3 is made up of 16 amino acids. Germline V lookup: CDR1 SGHDT, CDR2 YYEEEE.

The V and J genes are TRBV30 and TRBJ1-2, with 7 bases aligning to TRBD1. CDR3 length equals 14 residues. Germline V lookup: CDR1 GTSNPN, CDR2 SVGIG (reference sequence). V shed 0 bases and J 5 bases; nucleotides not matched to a gene: 6. Here the CDR3 DNA reads TGTGCCTGGAGTGTACAGAGGGGGCCGTATGGCTACACCTTC. Translated, it gives CAWSVQRGPYGYTF.

The chain is built from TRBV30 and TRBJ2-7; TRBD2 matches at 7 bases. The CDR3 consists of 14 residues. CDR1 and CDR2 from the germline V gene are GTSNPN and SVGIG (reference sequence). V lost 1 base, J lost 6 bases, and 9 bases stayed unmatched. CDR3 in amino acids: CAWSGSGIVGEQYF. CDR3 DNA sequence: TGTGCCTGGAGTGGGAGCGGGATAGTGGGCGAGCAGTACTTC. Together with reference TRBV30 and TRBJ2-7, the CDR3 gives the full variable domain: SQTIHQWPATLVQPVGSPLSLECTVEGTSNPNLYWYRQAAGRGLQLLFYSVGIGQISSEVPQNLSASRPQDRQFILSSKKLLLSDSGFYLCAWSGSGIVGEQYFGPGTRLTVT.

This clone occurred a few times. This rearrangement joins TRBV5-1 to TRBJ2-6, with 7 nucleotides matching TRBD1. V lost 4 bases, J lost 0 bases, and 7 bases stayed unmatched. The CDR3 is 17 residues long. Germline V gene data show CDR1 as SGHRS and CDR2 as YFSETQ. In DNA form, the CDR3 reads TGCGCCAGCAGCCTTAGACAGGGAGACTCTGGGGCCAACGTCCTGACTTTC. Translation gives CASSLRQGDSGANVLTF. The whole variable domain, remainder taken from reference TRBV5-1 and TRBJ2-6, is KAGVTQTPRYLIKTRGQQVTLSCSPISGHRSVSWYQQTPGQGLQFLFEYFSETQRNKGNFPGRFSGRQFSNSRSEMNVSTLELGDSALYLCASSLRQGDSGANVLTFGAGSRLTVL.

J is TRBJ2-4 and V is TRBV6-6, with 10 bases that match TRBD1. The length of the CDR3 is 14 residues. V lost 5 bases, J lost 7 bases, and 5 bases stayed unmatched. Germline V lookup: CDR1 MNHNY, CDR2 SVGAGI (reference sequence). The CDR3, as DNA: TGTGCCAGCAGTCCTACGGGACAGGGGAACATTCAGTACTTC. Its protein product is CASSPTGQGNIQYF.

This chain joins TRBV5-1 and TRBJ2-1, with D maybe TRBD1 (6 bases). The CDR3 covers 15 residues. V lost 0 bases and J lost 7, with 14 bases in between. Germline lookup yields CDR1 SGHRS and CDR2 YFSETQ. The CDR3 loop is CASSLVGQGMNEQFF. The CDR3 DNA reads as TGCGCCAGCAGCTTGGTCGGGCAGGGGATGAATGAGCAGTTCTTC.

This clone has only a few counts. The rearrangement joins TRBV6-6 to TRBJ1-4, with 7 bases aligning to TRBD1. After removal of 2 bases from V and 7 bases from J, the junction contained 7 bases not matched to a gene. The CDR3 spans 15 residues. The germline V gene has CDR1 MNHNY and CDR2 SVGAGI (reference sequence). CDR3 sequence: CASSYAQGMSEKLFF. Written as DNA, the CDR3 is TGTGCCAGCAGTTACGCACAGGGGATGAGTGAAAAACTGTTTTTT.

The table lists this clone with a few counts. The V and J genes are TRBV7-9 and TRBJ2-1; 8 nucleotides line up with TRBD2. J lost 3 bases, V lost 6 bases, and 4 bases had no gene match. The germline CDR1 and CDR2 sequences are SEHNR and FQNEAQ (reference sequence). The CDR3 contains 14 residues. CDR3: CASSPGLVYNEQFF. CDR3 bases: TGTGCCAGCAGTCCGGGACTAGTCTACAATGAGCAGTTCTTC.

Concerning this clone: Distinct nucleotide sequences in the sample also encode this CDR3. This chain joins TRBV5-1 and TRBJ2-7, with 7 bases matching TRBD1. Per germline, CDR1 SGHRS and CDR2 YFSETQ. The V segment lost 0 bases and the J segment 6 bases; nucleotides outside the gene matches: 3. The CDR3 has 13 residues. The CDR3 loop reads CASSLGQGGEQYF. CDR3 bases: TGCGCCAGCAGCTTGGGACAGGGTGGCGAGCAGTACTTC.

The V call is TRBV19, the J call TRBJ2-1; TRBD1 might be the D (6 bases). Germline V lookup: CDR1 LNHDA, CDR2 SQIVND (reference sequence). V gave up 7 bases and J gave up 2 bases, with 18 bases separating them. CDR3 length: 16 residues. The CDR3 is CASTPRTVPTYNEQFF. Written as DNA, the CDR3 is TGTGCCAGTACCCCGAGGACAGTTCCTACCTACAATGAGCAGTTCTTC.

The rearrangement links TRBV6-7 to TRBJ2-3; 12 nucleotides line up with TRBD2. TRBV6-7 carries the ORF label, with uncertain function. With V trimmed by 8 bases and J by 2 bases, 8 bases remained unmatched. The CDR3 is made up of 16 amino acids. In nucleotides, the CDR3 is TGTGCCAGCCGAGGGGCTAGCGGGGGGGTCACAGATACGCAGTATTTT. It encodes CASRGASGGVTDTQYF.

The chain carries TRBV14 and TRBJ2-5, with 9 bases identical to TRBD1. Germline trimming cut 5 bases from V and 1 base from J; bases unmatched to any gene: 11. The CDR3 length is 17 residues. Germline CDR1 reads SGHDN; CDR2 reads FVKESK. The CDR3: CASSSVGTGFLQETQYF. In DNA form, the CDR3 reads TGTGCCAGCAGCTCAGTGGGGACAGGGTTCCTCCAAGAGACCCAGTACTTC.

This clone was observed a handful of times. The chain is built from TRBV10-2 and TRBJ2-7, with D possibly matching TRBD2 (6 bases). CDR3 size: 16 residues. V lost 2 bases, J lost 4 bases, and 18 bases lay in between. CDR1 and CDR2 (germline): WSHSY, SAAADI. In DNA, the CDR3 is TGCGCCAGCAGTGAGCCCTGGACCGGAGGGAGGTACGAGCAGTACTTC. This translates into CASSEPWTGGRYEQYF.

This chain connects TRBV30 to TRBJ2-2, with TRBD2 as a possible D gene (7 bases). Trimming shortened V by 1 base and J by 4 bases, and 13 bases separated the two germline ends. The CDR3 has 15 residues. Germline V gene data show CDR1 as GTSNPN and CDR2 as SVGIG (reference sequence). The CDR3 reads CAWSALGGGTGELFF. The CDR3 DNA follows: TGTGCCTGGAGTGCACTGGGAGGGGGCACCGGGGAGCTGTTTTTT. The full variable domain, in which reference TRBV30 and TRBJ2-2 provide the parts outside the CDR3, is SQTIHQWPATLVQPVGSPLSLECTVEGTSNPNLYWYRQAAGRGLQLLFYSVGIGQISSEVPQNLSASRPQDRQFILSSKKLLLSDSGFYLCAWSALGGGTGELFFGEGSRLTVL.

The chain employs TRBV6-5 and TRBJ2-5, with TRBD2 matching over 7 bases. The J call is in doubt because the DNA end fits TRBJ2-7 better. The V gene's germline CDR1 is MNHEY and CDR2 SVGAGI. There are 14 residues in the CDR3. CDR3 sequence: CASSLGLVGHEQYF. Here the CDR3 DNA reads TGTGCCAGCAGTCTCGGACTAGTTGGCCACGAGCAGTACTTC.

The chain uses TRBV7-9 and TRBJ2-3, with 9 bases fitting TRBD2. Per germline, CDR1 SEHNR and CDR2 FQNEAQ (reference sequence). The junction had 4 bases not matched to a gene; V was cut back by 1 base and J by 5 bases. The CDR3 totals 15 residues. The CDR3 sequence: CASSLGSAGGDTQYF. The CDR3 coding sequence is TGTGCCAGCAGCTTAGGATCAGCGGGAGGAGATACGCAGTATTTT.

This clone turned up a few times. The V gene is TRBV2, the J gene TRBJ1-1, with D unclear. CDR3 length: 13 residues. The germline V gene encodes CDR1 SNHLY and CDR2 FYNNEI. In DNA, the CDR3 is TGTGCAAGTACGTCCCCTGATCGAGCTGAAGCTTTCTTT. Protein: CASTSPDRAEAFF.

This chain joins TRBV2 and TRBJ2-2; D ambiguous. V was clipped by 0 bases and J by 5 bases, with 4 bases between them. CDR1 is SNHLY, CDR2 FYNNEI, per germline. CDR3 length: 13 residues. The CDR3 region is CASSEARTGELFF. CDR3 bases: TGTGCCAGCAGTGAAGCGAGGACCGGGGAGCTGTTTTTT.

V and J are TRBV14 and TRBJ2-2; D perhaps matches TRBD2 (6 bases). Looked up from germline, CDR1 is SGHDN and CDR2 is FVKESK. V lost 4 bases and J 7 bases, leaving 16 bases between the germline ends. CDR3 size: 15 residues. The CDR3 coding sequence is TGTGCCAGCAGCCTCACGGGAGTGATGGGCGGGGAGCTGTTTTTT. Its translation: CASSLTGVMGGELFF. The full variable domain, with the rest looked up from reference TRBV14 and TRBJ2-2, is EAGVTQFPSHSVIEKGQTVTLRCDPISGHDNLYWYRRVMGKEIKFLLHFVKESKQDESGMPNNRFLAERTGGTYSTLKVQPAELEDSGVYFCASSLTGVMGGELFFGEGSRLTVL.

The V gene is TRBV6-1, the J gene TRBJ2-7; TRBD2 agrees at 11 bases. The trim removed 1 base at V and 4 bases at J, leaving 6 bases unmatched. Germline V gene data show CDR1 as MNHNS and CDR2 as SASEGT. This CDR3 has 16 amino acids. CDR3 protein: CASSEGLAGGLYEQYF. The CDR3 coding sequence is TGTGCCAGCAGTGAAGGGCTAGCGGGGGGTTTGTACGAGCAGTACTTC.

The gene calls are TRBV21-1 and TRBJ2-1; the table's TRBD2 call for D was not verified on the DNA. TRBV21-1 is shown as a pseudogene. The CDR3 has 15 residues. Here the CDR3 reads CASSRLRVANNEQFF. As DNA, the CDR3 is TGTGCCAGCAGCAGACTACGAGTAGCGAACAATGAGCAGTTCTTC.

The rearrangement joins TRBV6-5 to TRBJ2-3; D possibly corresponds to TRBD2 (7 bases). Germline V gene lookup returns CDR1 MNHEY and CDR2 SVGAGI. With 0 bases removed from V and 2 bases from J, the gap between germline ends came to 12 bases. This CDR3 comprises 16 residues. For the CDR3, the DNA is TGTGCCAGCAGTTACTCGAGAGGGGGGGCCACAGATACGCAGTATTTT. Protein sequence: CASSYSRGGATDTQYF.

The chain employs TRBV7-9 and TRBJ1-2; 9 bases match TRBD1. V shed 0 bases, J shed 3 bases, and the junction held 2 bases outside the gene matches. The V gene's germline CDR1 is SEHNR and CDR2 FQNEAQ (reference sequence). This CDR3 region has 15 residues. In DNA, the CDR3 is TGTGCCAGCAGCTTAGCGGGACAGGGCGACTATGGCTACACCTTC. It translates to CASSLAGQGDYGYTF.

The chain employs TRBV5-4 and TRBJ2-1; 8 nucleotides align to TRBD1. CDR1 is SGHNT and CDR2 is YYREEE in the germline V gene (reference sequence). The length of the CDR3 is 15 residues. Trimming removed 3 bases from V and 7 bases from J; junction bases left unmatched: 9. CDR3: CASSSWDRTKNEQFF. CDR3 nucleotides: TGTGCCAGCAGCTCATGGGACAGGACGAAGAATGAGCAGTTCTTC. Based on the CDR3 plus reference TRBV5-4 and TRBJ2-1, the full variable domain is ETGVTQSPTHLIKTRGQQVTLRCSSQSGHNTVSWYQQALGQGPQFIFQYYREEENGRGNFPPRFSGLQFPNYSSELNVNALELDDSALYLCASSSWDRTKNEQFFGPGTRLTVL.

The chain employs TRBV6-1 and TRBJ1-5, with D tentatively TRBD1 (5 bases). CDR3 length equals 14 residues. The germline V gene encodes CDR1 MNHNS and CDR2 SASEGT. V lost 2 bases, J lost 6 bases, and 11 bases lay in between. DNA for the CDR3: TGTGCCAGCAGTGAAAACAGGCGGGGTCAGCCCCAGCATTTT. Its translation: CASSENRRGQPQHF.

The chain carries TRBV11-2 and TRBJ1-5, with D perhaps TRBD1 (6 bases). V lost 2 bases and J lost 3, with 23 bases in between. Germline V gives CDR1 SGHAT, CDR2 FQNNGV. There are 19 residues in the CDR3. This CDR3 reads CASSLSTGTYKKNNQPQHF. The CDR3 DNA reads TGTGCCAGCAGCTTATCAACCGGGACATATAAGAAAAACAATCAGCCCCAGCATTTT.

The gene calls are TRBV5-1 and TRBJ1-1; a possible D gene is TRBD1 (6 bases). Germline-derived CDR1 and CDR2 are SGHRS and YFSETQ. V lost 1 base, J lost 1 base, and 11 bases lay in between. This CDR3 has 15 residues. In DNA form, the CDR3 reads TGCGCCAGCAGCTTGCAATGGACAGCGAACACTGAAGCTTTCTTT. Translated, it gives CASSLQWTANTEAFF.